Listed here are 7 T cell receptor beta chains from one sample, sequenced in a study of technical replicates of blood from a handful of donors. Here immunoSEQ multiplex PCR was the method, and the copy in TCRdb shows in-frame clones only, minus some. The data contain 85,000 to 100,000 clones, approximately 95% of them singletons. The sample taken for sequencing was T cells isolated from PBMCs. All receptors derive from a human donor in good health.

V usage is TRBV19 and J usage is TRBJ1-1; D unresolved. Trimming stripped 6 bases from V and 2 bases from J, with 13 bases between. The germline gives CDR1 LNHDA, CDR2 SQIVND (reference sequence). The CDR3 is 14 residues long. The CDR3 DNA reads TGTGCCAGTAGCCCGTTGGCGGTTAACACTGAAGCTTTCTTT. This gives the protein CASSPLAVNTEAFF.

The chain combines TRBV20-1 with TRBJ2-3; tentative D call: TRBD1 (6 bases). This CDR3 is built from 10 residues. The V gene's germline CDR1 is DFQATT and CDR2 SNEGSKA (reference sequence). The V end was cut by 5 bases, the J end by 6 bases, with 6 bases between. CDR3 DNA sequence: TGCAGTGCTGGACAGGATACGCAGTATTTT. Amino acids: CSAGQDTQYF.

The CDR3 nucleotides read TGTGCCAGCAGCACCCGAGGTCAGGGGGCTTACCACGAGCAGTACTTC. This gives the protein CASSTRGQGAYHEQYF. The V and J genes are TRBV21-1 and TRBJ2-7; the table's D call of TRBD1 was not tested on the DNA. TRBV21-1 represents a pseudogene. CDR3 size: 16 residues.

This clone has only one observation. This sequence joins TRBV5-1 and TRBJ2-3; 9 nucleotides match TRBD2. With 1 base clipped from V and 5 bases from J, the junction kept 8 bases outside the gene matches. Germline V gene data show CDR1 as SGHRS and CDR2 as YFSETQ. This CDR3 has 16 amino acids. The CDR3 here is CASSLYAGGPGDTQYF. The CDR3 DNA sequence: TGCGCCAGCAGCTTGTACGCGGGAGGGCCGGGAGATACGCAGTATTTT.

The CDR3 loop is CASNGQGNTEAFF. DNA for the CDR3: TGTGCCAGCAACGGACAGGGAAACACTGAAGCTTTCTTT. The chain is built from TRBV6-1 and TRBJ1-1, with TRBD1 identical over 8 bases. The J segment lost 2 bases and the V segment lost 7 bases, leaving 3 bases of the junction unmatched. CDR1 and CDR2 (germline): MNHNS, SASEGT. The CDR3 runs 13 residues.

The genes are TRBV28 and TRBJ1-1; D uncertain. This CDR3 region has 16 residues. In germline, CDR1 is MDHEN, CDR2 SYDVKM. V was clipped by 4 bases and J by 4 bases, with 19 bases between them. The DNA for the CDR3 is TGTGCCAGCAGTTGGGCCTCAGGAATCGGTGGCACTGAAGCTTTCTTT. Its translation: CASSWASGIGGTEAFF.

The chain links TRBV9 to TRBJ1-1; D not certain. V lost 0 bases and J 3 bases, leaving 9 bases between the germline ends. The CDR3 consists of 14 residues. Germline V gene data show CDR1 as SGDLS and CDR2 as YYNGEE. CDR3 nucleotide sequence: TGTGCCAGCAGCGTAGAGGCGGGATACACTGAAGCTTTCTTT. Translation: CASSVEAGYTEAFF.